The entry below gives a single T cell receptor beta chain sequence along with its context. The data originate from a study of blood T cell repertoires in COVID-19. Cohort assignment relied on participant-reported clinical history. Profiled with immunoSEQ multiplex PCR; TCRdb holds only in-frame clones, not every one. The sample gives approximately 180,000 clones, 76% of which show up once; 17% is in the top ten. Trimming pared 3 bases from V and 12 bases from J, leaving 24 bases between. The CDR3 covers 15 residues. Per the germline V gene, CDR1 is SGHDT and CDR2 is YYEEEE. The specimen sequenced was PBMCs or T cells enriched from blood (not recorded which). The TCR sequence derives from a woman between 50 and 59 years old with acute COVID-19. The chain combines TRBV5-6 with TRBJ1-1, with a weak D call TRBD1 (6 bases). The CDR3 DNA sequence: TGTGCCAGCAGCTCGCCGTACAGGGAGAGCGAACGATCTTTCTTT. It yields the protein CASSSPYRESERSFF.